This T cell receptor beta chain was captured in a study of cytomegalovirus exposure and HLA in healthy donors. PCR amplification relied on 60 Vbeta primers (plus 13 Jbeta primers). The method was immunoSEQ multiplex PCR; TCRdb's version includes in-frame clones alone and lacks a portion of them. This table has about 150,000 clones, roughly 77% appearing once. This receptor was identified in a human donor in good health. The sample taken for sequencing was PBMCs.

CDR3 residues: CASSMAEGGYTF. CDR3 nucleotides: TGTGCCAGTAGTATGGCGGAGGGAGGCTACACCTTC. The V and J genes are TRBV19 and TRBJ1-2, with D uncertain. CDR3 length: 12 residues. The V end was cut by 3 bases, the J end by 8 bases, with 10 bases between. Per the germline V gene, CDR1 is LNHDA and CDR2 is SQIVND (reference sequence). Full variable domain (outside the CDR3, taken from reference TRBV19 and TRBJ1-2): DGGITQSPKYLFRKEGQNVTLSCEQNLNHDAMYWYRQDPGQGLRLIYYSQIVNDFQKGDIAEGYSVSREKKESFPLTVTSAQKNPTAFYLCASSMAEGGYTFGSGTRLTVV.